This T cell receptor beta chain was recorded in a study of cytomegalovirus exposure and HLA in healthy donors. Remarks on this clone: Its specificity is not known.

Trimming removed 4 bases from V and 1 base from J, with 13 bases in between. From germline, CDR1 is SGHNT and CDR2 YYREEE (reference sequence). The CDR3 covers 15 residues. Study observations and caveats: With high specificity and sensitivity, the classifier reportedly diagnosed cytomegalovirus status. In a later analysis, an Asian-associated ancestry cluster reportedly showed fewer N-insertions than the roughly 700-donor mean. The study put about 180 TCR beta chains on its list as cytomegalovirus-associated. TRBV6-2, TRBV6-3 and some other V segments were excluded as indistinguishable.

PCR employed 60 Vbeta and 13 Jbeta primers. Some clones are missing from TCRdb's copy, which holds only in-frame ones; the method was immunoSEQ multiplex PCR. Among 220,000 or so clones listed, 70% to 85% were seen once. Input material: PBMCs. This clonotype originated in a male donor in good health and CMV-seronegative. The chain joins TRBV5-4 to TRBJ2-3, with a weak D call TRBD1 (6 bases). CDR3 protein: CASSQGGEGTDTQYF. The CDR3 nucleotides are TGTGCCAGCAGCCAAGGGGGAGAGGGCACAGATACGCAGTATTTT.